Below are 30 T cell receptor beta chains sequenced from a single sample in a study of blood T cell repertoires in COVID-19. Libraries were prepared by immunoSEQ multiplex PCR; TCRdb keeps only in-frame clonotypes and omits some of them. The table has over 140,000 clones, around 80% seen once; the top ten hold 4.5% to 5%. Sequenced material: peripheral blood. Receptors were obtained from an elderly woman with active or convalescent COVID-19.

This sequence joins TRBV5-8 and TRBJ1-1; D remains unclear. Germline V gene sequence: CDR1 SGHTS, CDR2 YDEGEE. This CDR3 is built from 13 residues. The V gene lost 5 bases and the J gene lost 3 bases, with 11 bases spanning the gap. CDR3 DNA sequence: TGTGCCAGCAGACGACCAGGATACACTGAAGCTTTCTTT. Protein: CASRRPGYTEAFF.

The chain recombines TRBV19 with TRBJ1-2; a weak D match, TRBD1 (6 bases). Germline V CDR1 and CDR2: LNHDA, SQIVND (reference sequence). The CDR3 consists of 15 residues. V lost 6 bases to trimming and J lost 5 bases, with 19 bases between them. The CDR3 DNA reads as TGTGCCAGTAGCAACCTTCCGGACAGCAAGTATGGCTACACCTTC. This sequence encodes CASSNLPDSKYGYTF.

This clone was seen a few times. The chain carries TRBV30 and TRBJ1-6; 8 positions match TRBD1. Germline V gene sequence: CDR1 GTSNPN, CDR2 SVGIG (reference sequence). With 3 bases clipped from V and 3 bases from J, the junction kept 4 bases outside the gene matches. The CDR3 has 15 residues. The CDR3 bases are TGTGCCTGGAGGGGACAGGCCTTCTATAATTCACCCCTCCACTTT. Protein sequence: CAWRGQAFYNSPLHF.

V is TRBV7-2 and J is TRBJ1-4, with TRBD1 as a possible D gene (5 bases). Germline lookup yields CDR1 SGHTA and CDR2 FQGNSA. This CDR3 spans 14 amino acids. Trimming shortened V by 1 base and J by 5 bases, and 8 bases separated the two germline ends. This CDR3 reads CASSLGGANEKLFF. The CDR3 coding sequence is TGTGCCAGCAGCTTAGGCGGGGCGAATGAAAAACTGTTTTTT.

The rearrangement joins TRBV19 to TRBJ1-5, with 12 bases that match TRBD1. CDR3 length: 16 residues. Trimming at V came to 2 bases and at J to 7 bases, leaving 6 bases not matched to a gene. Germline lookup yields CDR1 LNHDA and CDR2 SQIVND (reference sequence). The CDR3 sequence is CASSIPGQGARQPQHF. CDR3 bases: TGTGCCAGTAGTATACCGGGACAGGGGGCGAGACAGCCCCAGCATTTT.

The V gene is TRBV27, the J gene TRBJ2-7; TRBD2 might be the D (5 bases). The CDR3 sequence is 14 residues long. V was cut by 2 bases and J by 7 bases, with 15 bases left in between. Per the germline V gene, CDR1 is MNHEY and CDR2 is SMNVEV (reference sequence). The chain's CDR3 is CASSLQQTTGEQYF. The CDR3 DNA follows: TGTGCCAGCAGTTTACAACAGACTACTGGGGAGCAGTACTTC.

The chain carries TRBV15 and TRBJ2-1; 7 nucleotides line up with TRBD2. CDR1 and CDR2 from the germline V gene are LNHNV and YYDKDF (reference sequence). J gave up 0 bases and V 5 bases, and 4 bases lay outside the gene matches. This CDR3 has 15 amino acids. CDR3 nucleotide sequence: TGTGCCACCAGCCAGCGGGGAGTCTCCTACAATGAGCAGTTCTTC. Its protein is CATSQRGVSYNEQFF.

This chain joins TRBV11-2 and TRBJ1-1, with D hard to call. The V end was cut by 2 bases, the J end by 6 bases, with 13 bases between. This CDR3 region has 14 residues. CDR1 and CDR2 (germline): SGHAT, FQNNGV. The CDR3 sequence: CASSLSHWEAEAFF. The CDR3, as DNA: TGTGCCAGCAGCTTATCGCATTGGGAGGCTGAAGCTTTCTTT.

V gene TRBV6-6 combines with J gene TRBJ1-5, with D unresolved. V lost 8 bases, J lost 3 bases, and 11 bases lay in between. There are 13 residues in the CDR3. Germline V gene sequence: CDR1 MNHNY, CDR2 SVGAGI (reference sequence). The CDR3 here is CASSDFDNQPQHF. CDR3 DNA sequence: TGTGCCAGCTCAGACTTCGACAATCAGCCCCAGCATTTT.

V gene TRBV16 combines with J gene TRBJ1-1; D not resolved. The length of the CDR3 is 13 residues. Germline lookup yields CDR1 KGHSY and CDR2 FQNENV. The V end was cut by 4 bases, the J end by 2 bases, with 8 bases between. CDR3 amino acids: CASSLTLNTEAFF. CDR3 sequence (DNA): TGTGCCAGCAGCCTAACCCTAAACACTGAAGCTTTCTTT. The variable domain in full, completed from reference TRBV16 and TRBJ1-1, reads GEEVAQTPKHLVRGEGQKAKLYCAPIKGHSYVFWYQQVLKNEFKFLISFQNENVFDETGMPKERFSAKCLPNSPCSLEIQATKLEDSAVYFCASSLTLNTEAFFGQGTRLTVV.

The sample holds a few counts of this clone. The rearrangement uses TRBV29-1 and TRBJ1-1, with D tentatively TRBD1 (6 bases). Trimming cost V 7 bases and J 7 bases, with 16 bases left between them. CDR1 is SQVTM and CDR2 is ANQGSEA in the germline V gene. The CDR3 is 12 residues long. The CDR3 protein is CSAGGEGGEAFF. DNA of the CDR3: TGCAGCGCCGGCGGGGAGGGGGGTGAAGCTTTCTTT.

The rearrangement uses TRBV11-2 and TRBJ2-2; D not certain. Germline-derived CDR1 and CDR2 are SGHAT and FQNNGV. Trimming stripped 1 base from V and 4 bases from J, with 4 bases between. The CDR3 is 13 residues long. The DNA for the CDR3 is TGTGCCAGCAGCTTAGCCGGCACCGGGGAGCTGTTTTTT. It codes for CASSLAGTGELFF.

The rearrangement uses TRBV27 and TRBJ2-3; 7 bases line up with TRBD1. J lost 2 bases, V lost 6 bases, and 5 bases had no gene match. Germline lookup yields CDR1 MNHEY and CDR2 SMNVEV (reference sequence). This CDR3 is 14 amino acids long. CDR3 sequence reads: CASRGQYTTDTQYF. The CDR3 DNA follows: TGTGCCAGCAGGGGACAGTATACCACAGATACGCAGTATTTT.

This chain's CDR3 is CASSQDPGNYGYTF. The CDR3 DNA reads as TGCGCCAGCAGCCAAGATCCAGGCAACTATGGCTACACCTTC. V and J are TRBV4-1 and TRBJ1-2; no reliable D call. This CDR3 has 14 amino acids. The germline V gene encodes CDR1 MGHRA and CDR2 YSYEKL. Trimming removed 0 bases from V and 2 bases from J, with 7 bases in between.

V gene TRBV11-2 combines with J gene TRBJ1-5, with a tentative D call TRBD1 (5 bases). The CDR3 consists of 15 residues. Germline V gene data show CDR1 as SGHAT and CDR2 as FQNNGV. Trimming took 6 bases from V and 4 from J, leaving 16 bases between them. CDR3 sequence: CASSSAGSQNQPQHF. CDR3 DNA: TGTGCCAGCAGTTCAGCAGGGTCCCAAAATCAGCCCCAGCATTTT.

This rearrangement joins TRBV19 to TRBJ2-3, with TRBD1 matching 8 bases. This CDR3 contains 15 residues. The germline CDR1 and CDR2 sequences are LNHDA and SQIVND (reference sequence). After removal of 6 bases from V and 8 bases from J, the junction contained 13 bases not matched to a gene. In DNA, the CDR3 is TGTGCCAGTAGACCCGACAGGGGCGGGTTGGGTACGCAGTATTTT. Amino acid sequence: CASRPDRGGLGTQYF.

V usage is TRBV6-5 and J usage is TRBJ2-5; no clear D. The V gene's germline CDR1 is MNHEY and CDR2 SVGAGI. This CDR3 has 12 amino acids. The germline V and J ends were trimmed by 9 bases and 4 bases, with 12 bases remaining between them. The CDR3 sequence: CASSNSGETQYF. For the CDR3, the DNA is TGTGCCAGTAGTAATTCGGGAGAGACCCAGTACTTC.

V and J are TRBV6-5 and TRBJ1-5, with D uncertain. The CDR3 consists of 13 residues. V gave up 6 bases and J gave up 3 bases, with 9 bases separating them. Germline CDR1 is MNHEY and CDR2 is SVGAGI. The DNA for the CDR3 is TGTGCCAGCAGCCAGGTAGACAATCAGCCCCAGCATTTT. Amino acid sequence: CASSQVDNQPQHF.

V is TRBV5-1 and J is TRBJ2-1, with TRBD2 identical over 10 bases. J lost 4 bases, V lost 7 bases, and 8 bases had no gene match. Germline loops: CDR1 SGHRS, CDR2 YFSETQ. The CDR3 extends over 15 amino acids. The chain's CDR3 is CASAPRTSGYNEQFF. CDR3 sequence (DNA): TGCGCCAGCGCCCCCCGGACTAGCGGTTACAATGAGCAGTTCTTC.

This clone was picked up a small number of times. V and J are TRBV15 and TRBJ1-5, with a weak D call TRBD1 (5 bases). The length of the CDR3 is 15 residues. Trimming cost V 5 bases and J 3 bases, with 14 bases left between them. The germline CDR1 and CDR2 sequences are LNHNV and YYDKDF (reference sequence). Here the CDR3 DNA reads TGTGCCACCAGCGACCTCAGGGAAGTCAATCAGCCCCAGCATTTT. It codes for CATSDLREVNQPQHF.

V and J are TRBV19 and TRBJ2-2; 10 nucleotides match TRBD1. Per the germline V gene, CDR1 is LNHDA and CDR2 is SQIVND (reference sequence). Trimming at V came to 3 bases and at J to 4 bases, leaving 2 bases not matched to a gene. CDR3 length equals 15 residues. The CDR3 nucleotides are TGTGCCAGTAGTATGACAGGGGGCCGCACCGGGGAGCTGTTTTTT. This codes for CASSMTGGRTGELFF. The full variable domain, with the rest looked up from reference TRBV19 and TRBJ2-2, is DGGITQSPKYLFRKEGQNVTLSCEQNLNHDAMYWYRQDPGQGLRLIYYSQIVNDFQKGDIAEGYSVSREKKESFPLTVTSAQKNPTAFYLCASSMTGGRTGELFFGEGSRLTVL.

The CDR3 nucleotides are TGTGCCAGCAGCCCAGCGGCTTACGAGCAGTACTTC. Residues: CASSPAAYEQYF. The chain is built from TRBV11-2 and TRBJ2-7, with D maybe TRBD2 (5 bases). V was pared by 5 bases and J by 4 bases, with 9 bases between. Germline V lookup: CDR1 SGHAT, CDR2 FQNNGV. The CDR3 has 12 residues.

This clone turned up a few times. This chain joins TRBV19 and TRBJ2-7; perhaps TRBD1 as D (5 bases). The CDR3 sequence is 15 residues long. Germline V gene sequence: CDR1 LNHDA, CDR2 SQIVND (reference sequence). Between the trimmed V and J ends, which lost 4 bases and 6 bases, there was a span of 19 bases. This CDR3 reads CASSRGEEIGVEQYF. As DNA, the CDR3 is TGTGCCAGTAGTAGGGGTGAAGAGATAGGGGTCGAGCAGTACTTC. The full variable domain, with the rest looked up from reference TRBV19 and TRBJ2-7, is DGGITQSPKYLFRKEGQNVTLSCEQNLNHDAMYWYRQDPGQGLRLIYYSQIVNDFQKGDIAEGYSVSREKKESFPLTVTSAQKNPTAFYLCASSRGEEIGVEQYFGPGTRLTVT.

A single count supports this clone. J is TRBJ1-6 and V is TRBV11-2; D perhaps matches TRBD1 (6 bases). The length of the CDR3 is 16 residues. Germline V gene sequence: CDR1 SGHAT, CDR2 FQNNGV. The germline V and J ends were trimmed by 5 bases and 1 base, with 12 bases remaining between them. The CDR3, as DNA: TGTGCCAGCAGCCCTCCCGACAGGTCCTATAATTCACCCCTCCACTTT. Translated: CASSPPDRSYNSPLHF. Full variable domain (outside the CDR3, taken from reference TRBV11-2 and TRBJ1-6): EAGVAQSPRYKIIEKRQSVAFWCNPISGHATLYWYQQILGQGPKLLIQFQNNGVVDDSQLPKDRFSAERLKGVDSTLKIQPAKLEDSAVYLCASSPPDRSYNSPLHFGNGTRLTVT.

The chain carries TRBV6-5 and TRBJ1-4, with D possibly matching TRBD1 (5 bases). Germline assignment: CDR1 MNHEY and CDR2 SVGAGI. This CDR3 contains 14 residues. V was cut by 6 bases and J by 3 bases, with 11 bases left in between. CDR3 amino acids: CASSSGIANEKLFF. The CDR3 nucleotides are TGTGCCAGCAGCTCAGGGATTGCTAATGAAAAACTGTTTTTT.

The chain employs TRBV6-5 and TRBJ2-1, with D perhaps TRBD2 (5 bases). Germline CDR1 and CDR2: MNHEY and SVGAGI. This CDR3 spans 12 amino acids. V lost 9 bases, J lost 7 bases, and 13 bases lay in between. For the CDR3, the DNA is TGTGCCAGTAGGGTCGGGAAGAATGAGCAGTTCTTC. Protein sequence: CASRVGKNEQFF.

This chain connects TRBV5-1 to TRBJ2-7; 8 nucleotides line up with TRBD1. Germline V gene lookup returns CDR1 SGHRS and CDR2 YFSETQ. The CDR3 has 14 amino acids. After removal of 6 bases from V and 3 bases from J, the junction contained 8 bases not matched to a gene. This chain's CDR3 is CASTQGTGYYEQYF. Written as DNA, the CDR3 is TGCGCCAGCACCCAGGGGACAGGTTACTACGAGCAGTACTTC.

The genes are TRBV19 and TRBJ2-2; D call uncertain. The CDR3 has 13 amino acids. V shed 6 bases and J shed 3 bases, with 8 bases lying between them. Per germline, CDR1 LNHDA and CDR2 SQIVND (reference sequence). CDR3 sequence: CASRATYTGELFF. CDR3 in DNA: TGTGCCAGTAGGGCGACTTACACCGGGGAGCTGTTTTTT.

This chain links TRBV6-6 with TRBJ2-2; 8 nucleotides agree with TRBD1. Germline V gene data show CDR1 as MNHNY and CDR2 as SVGAGI (reference sequence). J was trimmed by 4 bases and V by 9 bases; bases with no gene match: 10. CDR3 length equals 15 residues. CDR3 amino acids: CASVPVTGVTGELFF. In DNA, the CDR3 is TGTGCCAGTGTCCCCGTGACAGGGGTCACCGGGGAGCTGTTTTTT.

The chain uses TRBV5-1 and TRBJ1-2; 7 bases are shared with TRBD1. Germline-derived CDR1 and CDR2 are SGHRS and YFSETQ. Trimming took 3 bases from V and 8 from J; bases not matched to a gene: 13. The CDR3 spans 15 residues. This chain's CDR3 is CASSYTTGREEGYTF. DNA of the CDR3: TGCGCCAGCAGCTATACGACAGGGCGTGAGGAAGGCTACACCTTC.